This T cell receptor beta chain was observed in a study of T cells expressing NK-cell markers. Findings and caveats of the study: Roughly six of the donors carried dominant NKG2C+ clonotypes that took up 1.0-7.0% of their CD8+ T cells.

The CDR3 has 15 amino acids. Germline V gives CDR1 SGHAT, CDR2 FQNNGV. As to this clonotype: What it recognizes is unknown.

One entry per CDR3 protein, without DNA, is what TCRdb gives after re-calling the 5' RACE reads. The sample's table shows a few hundred thousand distinct CDR3 sequences. The origin of this receptor is a man between 18 and 29 years old in good health. Sample: blood T cells: a sorted CD56 or NKG2C T cell subset, CD4+ or CD8+ T cells, or bulk PBMC T cells (not recorded which). The rearrangement uses TRBV11-2 and TRBJ2-1. CDR3 loop: CASSSGHNLNNEQFF.